This is a list of T cell receptor beta chains from one sample in a study of T cell clones after liver transplantation. The data were produced by immunoSEQ multiplex PCR, yet TCRdb's version contains in-frame clones alone and is incomplete. The profile shows tens of thousands of clones, 80% of them singletons. The sequences come from CD4+ T cells from blood, collected 12 months after liver transplant. All receptors derive from a human patient who received a liver transplant. Among the T cells, some may be from the graft donor. The CDR3 runs from the conserved cysteine through the conserved F or W.

>TRBV9
CASSVRGASSYNEQFF
>TRBV7-9
CASRGASGRSPGANVLTF
>TRBV7-2
CASSLWDRGHEQYF
>TRBV30
CAWRRPGGLVGIQYF
>TRBV7-6
CASSPTSGRRGEQFF
>TRBV28
CASQLVGLAAYNEQFF
>TRBV11-2
CASSLRRRTGETQYF
>TRBV28
CASSLKGSNQPQHF
>TRBV5-1
CASSLEGHNEQFF
>TRBV5-1
CASSRDRTYYEQYF
>TRBV18
CASSPFVGTSGRGTDTQYF
>TRBV28
CASSVPGQGQYGYTF
>TRBV27
CASSSSRVNTEAFF
>TRBV19
CASSIDTREQTQYF
>TRBV5-4
CASSLMGREQYF
>TRBV5-5
CASSSTRGREPYEQYF
>TRBV25-1
CASGGLAGAETQYF
>TRBV5-1
CASSLHNRLSYEQYF
>TRBV7-2
CASSPGQGYDEQFF
>TRBV4-1
CASSGRTVNTEAFF
>TRBV7-2
CASSLSLNTEAFF
>TRBV5-1
CASTRGLSSYNEQFF
>TRBV7-9
CASSLVGAGPMDQPQHF
>TRBV5-1
CASSPTGQYNEQFF
>TRBV19
CASSPPGTGNYEQYF
>TRBV27
CASSFRGLRSYEQYF
>TRBV5-1
CASSLASRSSGANVLTF
>TRBV27
CASTVRGYAEQFF
>TRBV28
CASSQGTSGSSYNEQFF
>TRBV19
CASSRLAGGLNTGELFF
>TRBV5-1
CASRTLNEQFF
>TRBV30
CAWSRQAGGYTF
>TRBV28
CASSFSGTSGRNEQFF
>TRBV19
CASSIGIGSYNEQFF
>TRBV9
CASQRGGAVTDTQYF
>TRBV5-1
CASSLVADNEQFF
>TRBV28
CASSSSGRTKNIQYF
>TRBV6-6
CASSYGTVNTGELFF
>TRBV30
CAWSVPGQADQPQHF
>TRBV6-1
CASSEWNTGELFF
>TRBV7-8
CASSPSTSSGRGFSYNEQFF
>TRBV11-2
CASSLDGGTGYEQYF
>TRBV28
CASSLPGMGAIEQYF
>TRBV27
CASSLVQGPNQPQHF